Below, 32 T cell receptor beta chains from the same sample are listed, as sequenced in a study of blood T cell repertoires in COVID-19. Produced via immunoSEQ multiplex PCR; TCRdb's table is partial and in-frame only. This sample has around 450,000 clones, with about 89% found just once. The source material was peripheral blood. These receptors were collected from a woman younger than 45 with acute or convalescent COVID-19.

The chain has TRBV5-1 and TRBJ1-2, with D possibly being TRBD1 (5 bases). The CDR3 covers 16 residues. V lost 4 bases to trimming and J lost 3 bases, with 19 bases between them. The germline gives CDR1 SGHRS, CDR2 YFSETQ. The CDR3 region has the DNA TGCGCCAGCAGCCACCTCTGGAAGGGGCAGGACTATGGCTACACCTTC. This codes for CASSHLWKGQDYGYTF.

The gene calls are TRBV18 and TRBJ2-7; TRBD1 agrees at 7 bases. This CDR3 has 15 amino acids. J gave up 1 base and V 4 bases, and 7 bases lay outside the gene matches. In germline, CDR1 is KGHSH, CDR2 LQKENI. CDR3 protein: CASSQPGTASYEQYF. The CDR3 DNA reads TGTGCCAGCTCACAACCCGGGACAGCTTCCTACGAGCAGTACTTC.

The genes are TRBV30 and TRBJ1-1, with D possibly TRBD1 on 6 matching bases. CDR3 length: 14 amino acids. V shed 1 base and J shed 1 base, with 10 bases lying between them. Germline V lookup: CDR1 GTSNPN, CDR2 SVGIG (reference sequence). The CDR3, as DNA: TGTGCCTGGAGTGGGGGGCCGAAGAACACTGAAGCTTTCTTT. Its translation: CAWSGGPKNTEAFF.

The V call is TRBV10-2, the J call TRBJ1-1; D uncertain. Trimming took 5 bases from V and 1 from J, leaving 14 bases between them. Germline CDR1 WSHSY, CDR2 SAAADI. CDR3 size: 15 residues. The CDR3, as DNA: TGCGCCAGCAGTTTGTTAACCTTCGGGAACACTGAAGCTTTCTTT. It codes for CASSLLTFGNTEAFF.

V and J are TRBV2 and TRBJ2-2; no clear D gene. The ends were cut back, 7 bases at V and 4 bases at J, with 7 bases in the middle. The CDR3 consists of 12 residues. Germline V gives CDR1 SNHLY, CDR2 FYNNEI. The CDR3 is CASIDLTGELFF. CDR3 nucleotides: TGTGCCAGCATTGATCTCACCGGGGAGCTGTTTTTT.

CDR3 bases: TGTGCCAGCAAGAGGGAGGCGGAGTATGGCTACACCTTC. It encodes CASKREAEYGYTF. The J gene is TRBJ1-2, the V gene TRBV2, with D hard to call. With 7 bases removed from V and 5 bases from J, the gap between germline ends came to 14 bases. The CDR3 runs to 13 residues. In germline, CDR1 is SNHLY, CDR2 FYNNEI.

V usage is TRBV19 and J usage is TRBJ2-2; 11 nucleotides align to TRBD1. Germline values: CDR1 LNHDA, CDR2 SQIVND (reference sequence). The trim removed 2 bases at V and 6 bases at J, leaving 5 bases unmatched. This CDR3 spans 16 amino acids. In DNA, the CDR3 is TGTGCCAGTAGTATACCCGGGACAGGGGGTCCCGGGGAGCTGTTTTTT. It specifies CASSIPGTGGPGELFF. Full variable domain (missing parts from reference TRBV19 and TRBJ2-2): DGGITQSPKYLFRKEGQNVTLSCEQNLNHDAMYWYRQDPGQGLRLIYYSQIVNDFQKGDIAEGYSVSREKKESFPLTVTSAQKNPTAFYLCASSIPGTGGPGELFFGEGSRLTVL.

V and J are TRBV27 and TRBJ2-1, with 9 bases lining up with TRBD1. CDR3 length: 15 amino acids. Germline loops: CDR1 MNHEY, CDR2 SMNVEV (reference sequence). With 6 bases clipped from V and 4 bases from J, the junction kept 7 bases outside the gene matches. CDR3 bases: TGTGCCAGCAGCCCCGACAGGGGGAGATACAATGAGCAGTTCTTC. It specifies CASSPDRGRYNEQFF.

This clone appeared a few times. V and J are TRBV5-1 and TRBJ2-2, with D unclear. V was clipped by 0 bases and J by 11 bases, with 8 bases between them. This CDR3 is built from 12 residues. Germline V gives CDR1 SGHRS, CDR2 YFSETQ. The CDR3 DNA sequence: TGCGCCAGCAGCTTGGGCCAGTTTGAGCTGTTTTTT. Protein sequence: CASSLGQFELFF.

The chain couples TRBV3-1 (or the pseudogene TRBV3-2) to TRBJ1-4; 7 bases align to TRBD1. The germline gives CDR1 LGHDT, CDR2 YNNKEL (reference sequence). The CDR3 spans 14 residues. Trimming removed 4 bases from V and 8 bases from J; junction bases left unmatched: 7. CDR3 loop: CASSPTGRREKLFF. The CDR3 DNA reads as TGTGCCAGCAGCCCGACAGGGAGGAGGGAAAAACTGTTTTTT.

Note on this clone: Within the sample, other DNA sequences also encode this same CDR3. V usage is TRBV9 and J usage is TRBJ1-6; TRBD1 matches 7 bases. Germline V gives CDR1 SGDLS, CDR2 YYNGEE. The CDR3 consists of 14 residues. V lost 4 bases to trimming and J lost 5 bases; unmatched junction nucleotides: 3. CDR3 region: CASSPTGNNSPLHF. For the CDR3, the DNA is TGTGCCAGCAGCCCGACAGGGAATAATTCACCCCTCCACTTT.

This clone was seen a single time. V is TRBV19 and J is TRBJ2-3, with D perhaps TRBD1 (6 bases). The CDR3 spans 14 residues. Looked up from germline, CDR1 is LNHDA and CDR2 is SQIVND (reference sequence). Trimming removed 5 bases from V and 2 bases from J, with 11 bases in between. The DNA of the CDR3 is TGTGCCAGTAGTCCACGGACAGTCACAGATACGCAGTATTTT. This gives the protein CASSPRTVTDTQYF.

With regard to this clone: The junction and the germline gene differ at one end; a read error may be behind it. The chain has TRBV28 and TRBJ2-7; weak D call: TRBD1 (5 bases). There are 11 residues in the CDR3. From germline, CDR1 is MDHEN and CDR2 SYDVKM. CDR3 region: CASSYPQGTTF. As DNA, the CDR3 is TGTGCCAGCAGTTACCCCCAGGGTACGACCTTC. The full variable domain, in which reference TRBV28 and TRBJ2-7 provide the parts outside the CDR3, is DVKVTQSSRYLVKRTGEKVFLECVQDMDHENMFWYRQDPGLGLRLIYFSYDVKMKEKGDIPEGYSVSREKKERFSLILESASTNQTSMYLCASSYPQGTTFGPGTRLTVT.

V usage is TRBV30 and J usage is TRBJ2-7; 10 bases fit TRBD2. The CDR3 is 14 amino acids. CDR1 and CDR2 from the germline V gene are GTSNPN and SVGIG (reference sequence). The ends lost 4 bases at V and 1 base at J; junction bases unmatched: 4. The CDR3: CAWNPSGGSYEQYF. CDR3 nucleotides: TGTGCCTGGAACCCTAGCGGGGGATCCTACGAGCAGTACTTC.

This sequence joins TRBV7-3 and TRBJ1-6, with no clear D. Per the germline V gene, CDR1 is SGHTA and CDR2 is FQGTGA. This CDR3 is 13 amino acids long. V lost 6 bases, J lost 5 bases, and 8 bases lay in between. CDR3 nucleotide sequence: TGTGCCAGCAGTACCACAGATAATTCACCCCTCCACTTT. Residues: CASSTTDNSPLHF.

This sequence joins TRBV18 and TRBJ1-1; a possible D gene is TRBD1 (6 bases). The V gene lost 3 bases and the J gene lost 1 base, with 12 bases spanning the gap. The CDR3 runs 15 residues. Germline assignment: CDR1 KGHSH and CDR2 LQKENI. The CDR3, as DNA: TGTGCCAGCTCACCGAGACAGGCCCGGAACACTGAAGCTTTCTTT. It yields the protein CASSPRQARNTEAFF.

Concerning this clone: One junction end does not reproduce the germline sequence, and a read error may be involved. The genes are TRBV2 and TRBJ2-7; 7 bases align to TRBD2. The CDR3 totals 12 residues. Germline V gene sequence: CDR1 SNHLY, CDR2 FYNNEI. The DNA of the CDR3 is TGTGCCAGCAGGGAAGTAGCGGGTGAGCAGTACTTC. Translated: CASREVAGEQYF.

The chain combines TRBV3-1 (or the pseudogene TRBV3-2) with TRBJ2-7; TRBD2 matches 8 bases. Per germline, CDR1 LGHDT and CDR2 YNNKEL (reference sequence). The CDR3 runs to 18 residues. Losses at the gene ends were 0 bases for V and 4 bases for J; bases not matched to a gene: 14. CDR3 protein: CASSQDVLAGTRAYEQYF. Written as DNA, the CDR3 is TGTGCCAGCAGCCAAGATGTATTAGCGGGGACTAGGGCGTACGAGCAGTACTTC.

The chain is built from TRBV27 and TRBJ1-5; possibly TRBD1 for D (6 bases). Germline V lookup: CDR1 MNHEY, CDR2 SMNVEV (reference sequence). Between the trimmed V and J ends, which lost 6 bases and 4 bases, there was a span of 13 bases. This CDR3 contains 14 residues. The CDR3 region is CASSPQGLNQPQHF. The CDR3 region has the DNA TGTGCCAGCAGCCCTCAGGGGCTGAATCAGCCCCAGCATTTT.

The rearrangement links TRBV2 to TRBJ2-2; D might be TRBD1 (5 bases). V was trimmed by 6 bases and J by 6 bases, leaving 14 bases between them. The CDR3 totals 14 residues. The germline V gene has CDR1 SNHLY and CDR2 FYNNEI. This chain's CDR3 is CASSLVQGPGELFF. As DNA, the CDR3 is TGTGCCAGCAGCTTAGTCCAGGGTCCCGGGGAGCTGTTTTTT.

The chain joins TRBV7-2 to TRBJ2-3; D is uncertain. Trimming removed 5 bases from V and 4 bases from J, with 13 bases in between. The length of the CDR3 is 14 residues. Germline assignment: CDR1 SGHTA and CDR2 FQGNSA. CDR3 DNA sequence: TGTGCCAGCAGCCATCTGAGTCGGGCAGATACGCAGTATTTT. This encodes CASSHLSRADTQYF.

This clone has just a few counts. CDR3 DNA sequence: TGTGCCACCAGTGACCCGACAGGGTCCGACTATGGCTACACCTTC. This translates into CATSDPTGSDYGYTF. The chain links TRBV24-1 to TRBJ1-2; 7 positions agree with TRBD1. Unmatched junction bases numbered 7, after V lost 4 bases and J lost 3 bases. CDR1 KGHDR and CDR2 SFDVKD come from the germline V gene. There are 15 residues in the CDR3.

The CDR3 loop reads CASSTRPGVNTEAFF. DNA of the CDR3: TGCGCCAGCAGCACTCGCCCAGGGGTCAACACTGAAGCTTTCTTT. The chain has TRBV4-1 and TRBJ1-1; weak D call: TRBD1 (6 bases). The CDR3 runs to 15 residues. The ends were cut back, 5 bases at V and 2 bases at J, with 15 bases in the middle. From germline, CDR1 is MGHRA and CDR2 YSYEKL.

V usage is TRBV3-1 (or the pseudogene TRBV3-2) and J usage is TRBJ2-1, with D hard to call. Between the trimmed V and J ends, which lost 0 bases and 10 bases, there was a span of 7 bases. Germline CDR1 and CDR2: LGHDT and YNNKEL (reference sequence). The CDR3 has 12 residues. The CDR3 DNA is TGTGCCAGCAGCCAAGAGGTGAGGGAGCAGTTCTTC. Its protein is CASSQEVREQFF.

J is TRBJ1-5 and V is TRBV27, with D possibly matching TRBD1 (5 bases). The CDR3 contains 15 residues. Looked up from germline, CDR1 is MNHEY and CDR2 is SMNVEV (reference sequence). V lost 2 bases and J 8 bases, leaving 16 bases between the germline ends. The CDR3 nucleotides read TGTGCCAGCAGTTTAGGGTCGGCCAGGGCGGAGCCCCAGCATTTT. Protein: CASSLGSARAEPQHF.

The rearrangement links TRBV28 to TRBJ1-4; 8 bases match TRBD1. The germline CDR1 and CDR2 sequences are MDHEN and SYDVKM. The CDR3 runs 14 residues. Unmatched junction bases numbered 9, after V lost 8 bases and J lost 7 bases. The CDR3 DNA reads as TGTGCCAGCGGAACTCAGGGGGCTAGTGAAAAACTGTTTTTT. It is translated as CASGTQGASEKLFF. The full variable domain, in which reference TRBV28 and TRBJ1-4 provide the parts outside the CDR3, is DVKVTQSSRYLVKRTGEKVFLECVQDMDHENMFWYRQDPGLGLRLIYFSYDVKMKEKGDIPEGYSVSREKKERFSLILESASTNQTSMYLCASGTQGASEKLFFGSGTQLSVL.

The chain combines TRBV12-5 with TRBJ2-3, with 10 nucleotides matching TRBD2. This CDR3 contains 16 residues. V was clipped by 4 bases and J by 2 bases; unmatched bases: 6. The germline gives CDR1 LGHNT, CDR2 FRNRAP. This chain's CDR3 is CASGSPSGGDTDTQYF. For the CDR3, the DNA is TGTGCTAGTGGTTCACCCAGCGGGGGGGACACAGATACGCAGTATTTT.

This clone was recorded once. The chain is built from TRBV24-1 and TRBJ1-1, with 8 bases matching TRBD1. This CDR3 spans 15 amino acids. The germline gives CDR1 KGHDR, CDR2 SFDVKD. V trimming: 9 bases; J trimming: 5 bases; junction bases outside the gene matches: 13. The CDR3 here is CATRGRTGRQTEAFF. For the CDR3, the DNA is TGTGCCACCCGGGGCCGGACAGGGCGTCAAACTGAAGCTTTCTTT.

V is TRBV28 and J is TRBJ2-2; D is unresolved. Trimming removed 4 bases from V and 6 bases from J, with 12 bases in between. In germline, CDR1 is MDHEN, CDR2 SYDVKM. The CDR3 sequence is 14 residues long. The CDR3 DNA follows: TGTGCCAGCAGTTCCCCCTGGCGGCCCGGGGAGCTGTTTTTT. Protein sequence: CASSSPWRPGELFF.

The gene calls are TRBV12-3 or TRBV12-4 and TRBJ1-2; D possibly corresponds to TRBD1 (6 bases). Trimming removed 6 bases at V and 4 bases at J, with 12 bases between. The CDR3 runs to 13 residues. CDR3 in DNA: TGTGCCAGCAGCCTTACAGGGATCTATGGCTACACCTTC. This gives the protein CASSLTGIYGYTF.

This clone was detected a few times. The genes are TRBV5-6 and TRBJ1-5; no clear D. Germline CDR1 reads SGHDT; CDR2 reads YYEEEE. V dropped 3 bases and J dropped 0 bases, with 7 bases sitting between them. CDR3 size: 14 residues. CDR3 nucleotide sequence: TGTGCCAGCAGCTCCTACGTTAGCAATCAGCCCCAGCATTTT. The encoded protein is CASSSYVSNQPQHF. Full variable domain (missing parts from reference TRBV5-6 and TRBJ1-5): DAGVTQSPTHLIKTRGQQVTLRCSPKSGHDTVSWYQQALGQGPQFIFQYYEEEERQRGNFPDRFSGHQFPNYSSELNVNALLLGDSALYLCASSSYVSNQPQHFGDGTRLSIL.

The gene calls are TRBV30 and TRBJ1-6, with D perhaps matching TRBD1 (5 bases). From germline, CDR1 is GTSNPN and CDR2 SVGIG (reference sequence). The CDR3 has 13 amino acids. Trimming removed 3 bases at V and 9 bases at J, with 12 bases between. Here the CDR3 reads CAWRTALISPLHF. CDR3 coding DNA: TGTGCCTGGAGGACAGCCCTTATTTCACCCCTCCACTTT.